This T cell receptor beta chain was identified in a study of control samples from healthy donors and cancer patients. The junction had 7 bases not matched to a gene; V was cut back by 7 bases and J by 6 bases. The CDR3 runs 14 residues. The germline V gene encodes CDR1 MNHEY and CDR2 SVGAGI. Data came from immunoSEQ multiplex PCR; TCRdb stores just in-frame clones and leaves some out. Of 110,000 to 150,000 clones detected, about 89% appear once; the ten largest clones hold 5.5% to 9%. Sequenced: blood. The source of this sequence is a man aged 18 to 35 in good health. V gene TRBV6-5 combines with J gene TRBJ2-3; 10 nucleotides match TRBD2. The CDR3 DNA reads TGTGCCAGCACTCCCAGCGGGGGGGCGGATACGCAGTATTTT. This encodes CASTPSGGADTQYF.